A selection of T cell receptor beta chains follows, all from one sample in a study of PD-1 blockade in classical Hodgkin lymphoma. Generated by immunoSEQ multiplex PCR, the TCRdb table keeps only in-frame clones and is missing some. The sample contains about 21,000 clones, roughly 89% of which appear only once. Sequences were obtained from CD8+ T cells from blood. These receptors all stem from a human donor with classical Hodgkin lymphoma. Both conserved end residues are part of each CDR3. D genes are given only for firm matches. For some rows the clone size is stated as once, few or many, or as a class when expanded; others skip it.

TRBJ1-1,-,TRBV5-5,-,TGTGCCAGCAGCTTGGAGTTCGTGAACACTGAAGCTTTCTTT,CASSLEFVNTEAFF
TRBJ2-7,-,TRBV7-8,-,TGTGCCAGCAGCTTAGACGGGAGTGGATACGAGCAGTACTTC,CASSLDGSGYEQYF
TRBJ2-7,TRBD2,TRBV27,-,TGTGCCAGCAGTTTCTCGGGGGAGGGTTCCTACGAGCAGTACTTC,CASSFSGEGSYEQYF
TRBJ2-7,-,TRBV27,-,TGTGCCAGCAGTTTAAGGTCGGGTAGGTCCTTATGGTACGAGCAGTACTTC,CASSLRSGRSLWYEQYF
TRBJ1-1,-,TRBV7-9,few,TGTGCCAGCAGCCATAACTGGGACACCGGGACTGAAGCTTTCTTT,CASSHNWDTGTEAFF
TRBJ2-1,TRBD2,TRBV13,-,TGTGCCAGCAGCTTAGTGGGCGGGAGGGCTGGAAATGAGCAGTTCTTC,CASSLVGGRAGNEQFF
TRBJ1-5,-,TRBV11-2,-,TGTGCCAGCAGCTTCCATCCGGGGAGAGAAGGCAATCAGCCCCAGCATTTT,CASSFHPGREGNQPQHF
TRBJ2-7,TRBD1,TRBV7-9,-,TGTGCCAGCACTGGACAGGGGGCATCCTACGAGCAGTACTTC,CASTGQGASYEQYF
TRBJ2-1,-,TRBV10-2,-,TGCGCCAGCAGTGATTCCCAGCGGATATACAATGAGCAGTTCTTC,CASSDSQRIYNEQFF
TRBJ2-4,-,TRBV19,-,TGTGCCAGTAGTATTCAAGGGACCGCCGGTCCCAAAAACATTCAGTACTTC,CASSIQGTAGPKNIQYF
TRBJ2-1,-,TRBV19,-,TGTGCCAGTAGTCCGTGGGACACCTACTACAATGAGCAGTTCTTC,CASSPWDTYYNEQFF